This is a list of T cell receptor beta chains from one sample in a study of T-cell reconstitution after alpha-beta-depleted transplantation in children. TCRdb called the PCR reads again in MiXCR, with one record for every CDR3 protein. Among around 450,000 distinct CDR3 sequences, 10% were seen once, and the ten largest hold around 2%. Sequencing used PBMCs, obtained before TCRalphabeta/CD19-depleted stem cell transplant. All receptors come from a child aged 2 to 10 with inherited bone marrow failure, due to receive a stem cell transplant. The CDR3 runs from the conserved cysteine through the conserved F or W.

j_call v_call cdr3_aa
TRBJ2-2 TRBV27 CASTPRDRGTGELFF
TRBJ2-3 TRBV5-1 CASSRGQGLDTQYF
TRBJ2-3 TRBV20-1 CSARVRLADTDTQYF
TRBJ2-5 TRBV5-4 CASSVTVAETQYF
TRBJ2-2 TRBV12-3/TRBV12-4 CASSFHTGELFF
TRBJ1-1 TRBV5-1 CASSLVGPENTEAFF
TRBJ1-1 TRBV10-3 CAISGSGGELTEAFF
TRBJ2-7 TRBV4-3 CASSQDWASGTYEQYF
TRBJ2-2 TRBV29-1 CSVRTTRGELFF
TRBJ1-3 TRBV20-1 CSASHRASGNTIYF
TRBJ1-4 TRBV20-1 CSAREGAGNEKLFF
TRBJ2-1 TRBV9 CASSVATGRSSYNEQFF
TRBJ2-3 TRBV20-1 CSAPNVPTDTQYF
TRBJ1-1 TRBV5-1 CASSFDREARGAFF
TRBJ2-3 TRBV24-1 CATSVGWSGTNTDTQYF
TRBJ2-3 TRBV4-2 CASSQEMSDTQYF
TRBJ2-7 TRBV5-1 CASSFYPLTSGRSYEQYF
TRBJ2-7 TRBV20-1 CSASGDQGYEQYF
TRBJ1-5 TRBV27 CASSLLNSNQPQHF
TRBJ1-2 TRBV30 CAWSVSLPMGYTF
TRBJ1-2 TRBV28 CASSSLGGRNYGYTF
TRBJ1-1 TRBV5-6 CASSPGPLGTEAFF
TRBJ2-1 TRBV20-1 CSTSGAVAQFF
TRBJ2-5 TRBV27 CASSFGGSAETQYF
TRBJ2-1 TRBV6-5 CASSSWTSPYNEQFF
TRBJ1-1 TRBV12-3/TRBV12-4 CASSSLISGTEAFF
TRBJ2-1 TRBV4-2 CASSPVGLAGDRPDEQFF
TRBJ2-4 TRBV12-3/TRBV12-4 CASSALDGNIQYF
TRBJ2-1 TRBV7-2 CASSSGSTDTHNEQFF
TRBJ2-5 TRBV11-2 CASSLGPQETQYF
TRBJ2-1 TRBV2 CASCPAGTGGKRSLDEQFF
TRBJ2-1 TRBV27 CASTGHSHNEQFF
TRBJ2-1 TRBV24-1 CATSAGRNYNEQFF
TRBJ2-2 TRBV19 CASGGRELPTGELFF
TRBJ2-2 TRBV4-1 CASSPGVAGLNTGELFF
TRBJ2-4 TRBV4-2 CASSSSAGLAKNIQYF
TRBJ2-1 TRBV5-1 CASSLGAGVTHNEQFF
TRBJ2-3 TRBV27 CASSLIGTPNGDTQYF
TRBJ2-7 TRBV12-3/TRBV12-4 CASSFYPAFGTYEQCF
TRBJ2-7 TRBV12-3/TRBV12-4 CASSIQGAKQYF
TRBJ2-4 TRBV20-1 CSPTGFGKNIQYF
TRBJ1-1 TRBV5-5 CASRRDPFPGDTEAFF
TRBJ1-5 TRBV11-2 CASSLNPGTGWRQPQHF
TRBJ2-3 TRBV6-1 CAFGWGAGDTQYF
TRBJ2-5 TRBV29-1 CSVVFLRGAETQYF
TRBJ2-5 TRBV27 CASSPRTSGRALQETQYF
TRBJ2-3 TRBV10-3 CAISEPTQNTQYF
TRBJ2-3 TRBV5-1 CASSFGPRAGGDTQYF
TRBJ2-7 TRBV28 CASKGDIYEQYF
TRBJ1-5 TRBV12-3/TRBV12-4 CASSTRGMKPKQPQHF
TRBJ1-6 TRBV7-2 CASSLSVEGQPRF
TRBJ2-7 TRBV6-2/TRBV6-3 CASNRDSYEQYF
TRBJ2-1 TRBV7-2 CASSQTSGPHNEQFF
TRBJ2-7 TRBV7-8 CASNLDSVSHEQYF
TRBJ1-1 TRBV2 CASNRDSNTEAFF
TRBJ2-3 TRBV7-8 CASSLAGALITDTQYF
TRBJ1-1 TRBV29-1 CSVDPSGGGLTEAFF